One and the same sample provided the 12 T cell receptor beta chains below, sequenced in a study of beta chain features in type 1 diabetes. Expressed TCRB transcripts were sequenced because the entire RNA isolate underwent reverse transcription. Assay: immunoSEQ multiplex PCR; the TCRdb copy retains only in-frame clones and omits some. The data show about 470,000 clones, about 32% seen once. Sequenced input: naive CD4+ T cells from blood. These receptors came from a man younger than 35 in good health.

The V call is TRBV5-6, the J call TRBJ2-6; D is unclear. The V end lost 0 bases, the J end lost 2 bases, and 6 bases lay between the germline ends. The CDR3 contains 15 residues. Germline values: CDR1 SGHDT, CDR2 YYEEEE. Here the CDR3 DNA reads TGTGCCAGCAGCTTGGTTTACCCTGGGGCCAACGTCCTGACTTTC. It is translated as CASSLVYPGANVLTF.

This clone has just a few counts. The rearrangement joins TRBV7-9 to TRBJ2-1, with D possibly called TRBD1 or TRBD2 (5 bases each). Trimming shortened V by 2 bases and J by 8 bases, and 10 bases separated the two germline ends. There are 13 residues in the CDR3. CDR1 SEHNR and CDR2 FQNEAQ come from the germline V gene (reference sequence). The CDR3 spells CASSLNGAHEQFF. The CDR3 DNA reads as TGTGCCAGCAGCTTAAACGGGGCACATGAGCAGTTCTTC.

This chain links TRBV7-3 with TRBJ2-7; unclear D gene. The length of the CDR3 is 13 residues. Germline V gene sequence: CDR1 SGHTA, CDR2 FQGTGA. V lost 2 bases to trimming and J lost 1 base, with 6 bases between them. The CDR3 DNA reads as TGTGCCAGCAGCTTAGGGCCATCCTACGAGCAGTACTTC. Residues: CASSLGPSYEQYF.

This rearrangement joins TRBV29-1 to TRBJ1-3; the D gene is possibly TRBD1 (6 bases). There are 14 residues in the CDR3. Trimming took 8 bases from V and 0 from J, leaving 14 bases between them. Germline CDR1 reads SQVTM; CDR2 reads ANQGSEA. The CDR3 DNA follows: TGCAGCATCGGAGGGGGGTTCTCTGGAAACACCATATATTTT. Amino acids: CSIGGGFSGNTIYF.

This clone was seen a few times. This sequence joins TRBV10-3 and TRBJ2-2, with 7 bases that match TRBD2. CDR3 length: 14 residues. V lost 10 bases, J lost 0 bases, and 5 bases stayed unmatched. CDR1 ENHRY and CDR2 SYGVKD come from the germline V gene. The CDR3 protein is CASSSGANTGELFF. Here the CDR3 DNA reads TGTGCCAGCTCAAGCGGGGCGAACACCGGGGAGCTGTTTTTT.

A single count supports this clone. The V gene is TRBV7-9, the J gene TRBJ2-3; D perhaps matches TRBD2 (5 bases). V dropped 3 bases and J dropped 4 bases, with 14 bases sitting between them. The CDR3 sequence is 15 residues long. The germline gives CDR1 SEHNR, CDR2 FQNEAQ (reference sequence). The CDR3 region has the DNA TGTGCCAGCAGCTTGGGGTCAGAGGGTGCAGATACGCAGTATTTT. Protein: CASSLGSEGADTQYF.

This clone was recorded a few times. In nucleotides, the CDR3 is TGTGCCAGCTCACCTCTCCAGACTAGCGGGAGCACAGATACGCAGTATTTT. Encoded protein: CASSPLQTSGSTDTQYF. This chain links TRBV18 with TRBJ2-3; 10 bases match TRBD2. Losses at the gene ends were 3 bases for V and 0 bases for J; bases not matched to a gene: 6. The germline CDR1 and CDR2 sequences are KGHSH and LQKENI. The length of the CDR3 is 17 residues.

The V and J genes are TRBV7-2 and TRBJ2-3; 7 positions agree with TRBD2. Germline V gives CDR1 SGHTA, CDR2 FQGNSA. V lost 6 bases to trimming and J lost 0 bases; unmatched junction nucleotides: 6. The CDR3 is 15 residues long. The DNA for the CDR3 is TGTGCCAGCAGGCGGGTTAGCGGGAGCACAGATACGCAGTATTTT. It codes for CASRRVSGSTDTQYF.

This clone came up once. V is TRBV23-1 and J is TRBJ2-4; D might be TRBD1 (5 bases). Being an ORF, TRBV23-1 has a function that is uncertain. V was pared by 4 bases and J by 4 bases, with 11 bases between. CDR3 length: 14 residues. The DNA of the CDR3 is TGCGCCAGCAGTCGGACACGCCGAAAAAACATTCAGTACTTC. Its protein is CASSRTRRKNIQYF.

J is TRBJ1-4 and V is TRBV7-2; a possible D gene is TRBD1 (6 bases). V lost 6 bases to trimming and J lost 7 bases, with 12 bases between them. This CDR3 spans 13 amino acids. Looked up from germline, CDR1 is SGHTA and CDR2 is FQGNSA. Here the CDR3 DNA reads TGTGCCAGCAGTCCCGGACAGACTGAAAAACTGTTTTTT. Translation: CASSPGQTEKLFF.

This clone was picked up a small number of times. V is TRBV30 and J is TRBJ1-2; TRBD1 agrees at 7 bases. Germline CDR1 and CDR2: GTSNPN and SVGIG (reference sequence). After removal of 8 bases from V and 2 bases from J, the junction contained 5 bases not matched to a gene. This CDR3 has 12 amino acids. CDR3 loop: CARDRPNYGYTF. CDR3 sequence (DNA): TGTGCCCGGGACAGACCGAACTATGGCTACACCTTC.

This clone was counted between two and nine times. V usage is TRBV29-1 and J usage is TRBJ2-5; 7 bases align to TRBD2. The V gene end was trimmed by 6 bases and the J gene end by 5 bases; junction bases not matched to a gene: 6. This CDR3 is 12 amino acids long. In germline, CDR1 is SQVTM, CDR2 ANQGSEA. This CDR3 reads CSVHRGVETQYF. CDR3 bases: TGCAGCGTCCACCGGGGGGTGGAGACCCAGTACTTC.